This is a list of T cell receptor beta chains from one sample in a study of shared clonotypes between healthy human individuals. Produced via immunoSEQ multiplex PCR; TCRdb's table is partial and in-frame only. The sample yields 2 million to 2.5 million clones, approximately 90% seen once. Sequenced material: naive CD4+ T cells from PBMCs. These receptors originate from a man aged 18 to 30 in good health. Some clones in this sample may be carry-over from other donors' samples. CDR3s leave out the opening cysteine and the closing phenylalanine or tryptophan. The size field is filled for only some rows; it gives once, few, many or a size class.

size	length	V	J	CDR3
few	10	TRBV29-1	TRBJ1-5	SVKGYDQPQH
-	15	TRBV5-1	TRBJ2-5	ASSRTGTGPSGETQY
-	13	TRBV5-1	TRBJ2-1	ASMLAPSSYNEQF
-	15	TRBV5-1	TRBJ2-1	ASVPLDGGPVYNEQF
-	11	TRBV25-1	TRBJ2-7	ASKGQGDYEQY
-	14	TRBV19	TRBJ2-1	ASTHRVADLRYEQF
-	13	TRBV6-5	TRBJ1-5	ASSSRGVGNQPQH
-	13	TRBV6-1	TRBJ1-5	ASSKRDRDNQPQH
-	12	TRBV5-1	TRBJ1-2	ASGTGNQNYGYT
once	14	TRBV6-5	TRBJ1-1	ASSYSAGGRNTEAF
-	14	TRBV28	TRBJ2-2	ASSLGLAGDTGELF
-	10	TRBV6-1	TRBJ2-7	ASSEGVYEQY
-	13	TRBV19	TRBJ2-2	ASSSHGAGTGELF
-	12	TRBV28	TRBJ2-7	ASSTQGSQDEQY
-	14	TRBV28	TRBJ2-1	ASSTLRDRQYNEQF
once	15	TRBV7-9	TRBJ1-1	ASSLATQWQTNTEAF
-	13	TRBV7-3	TRBJ2-1	ASSISAGGGDEQF
-	12	TRBV19	TRBJ2-1	ASSISFLAVEQF
-	15	TRBV5-4	TRBJ2-2	ASSLGKGRPNTGELF
-	12	TRBV19	TRBJ1-5	ASSIRVGVQPQH
-	11	TRBV7-2	TRBJ1-1	ASSSRAATEAF
-	13	TRBV4-1	TRBJ1-4	ASSQGIGVDEKLF